A single TCR beta chain is shown here with its context. The sample belongs to a study of blood T cell repertoires in COVID-19. Across the whole study: The samples span acute and convalescent COVID-19 from the United States, Italy and Spain. PBMCs, B-cell-depleted T cells, or T cells provided the cDNA or gDNA that made up the material.

Trimming left V 8 bases short and J 6 bases short, with 20 bases between. Germline V lookup: CDR1 SGHTA, CDR2 FQGNSA. This CDR3 contains 15 residues. Authors' data handling: Reference gene primers were amplified, and this amplification served to estimate nucleated cell counts. Repertoires were generated with immunoSEQ multiplex PCR, while TCRdb's copy carries only in-frame clones and drops some. From that table come the V and J calls and clone size; the DNA was used to work out D and trimming. This table has 70,000 to 85,000 clones, around 90% appearing once. J is TRBJ2-1 and V is TRBV7-2; D is possibly TRBD2 (5 bases). The receptor was isolated from a woman in her fifties or sixties with active or convalescent COVID-19. The sample taken for sequencing was peripheral blood. The CDR3 reads CASAFGLVIGNEQFF. In DNA form, the CDR3 reads TGTGCCAGCGCCTTTGGACTCGTCATTGGCAATGAGCAGTTCTTC.